This TCR beta chain was profiled in a study of T cell repertoires in cytomegalovirus infection. Study at large: Public signatures in TCR beta pointed to CMV infection and matching HLA type.

As concerns this clonotype: Its antigen is not known.

MiXCR, run by TCRdb on the reads, gives a single entry per CDR3 protein. The table lists about 200,000 distinct CDR3 sequences, less than 9.5% of them singletons. This CDR3 contains 13 residues. Germline assignment: CDR1 SGHNT and CDR2 YYREEE (reference sequence). The germline V and J ends were trimmed by 7 bases and 1 base, with 11 bases remaining between them. Findings and caveats of the study: CMV carriers having the relevant HLA were flagged by cumulative public TCR beta family frequency. Dominant in the ex vivo response were TCR beta clonotypes restricted by HLA-C and specific for CMV.

V and J are TRBV5-4 and TRBJ1-1; D not certain. Sequencing was carried out using PBMCs. The TCR comes from a human donor in good health (CMV status not recorded). Some clones in this sample may be carry-over from other donors' samples. CDR3 bases: TGTGCCAGCCTTAGGGCGGGGAACACTGAAGCTTTCTTT. This codes for CASLRAGNTEAFF.